These 28 T cell receptor beta chains were all obtained from the same sample, sequenced in a study of tumor T cells in aggressive B-cell lymphoma. TCRdb's copy holds only in-frame clones and misses some; the assay was immunoSEQ multiplex PCR. The repertoire includes around 6,600 clones, approximately 85% of them detected once, and 2.5% to 4% sits in the top ten. The sequencing sample was made of tumor tissue. These receptors originate from an adult with diffuse large B cell lymphoma. Some clones in this sample may be carry-over from other donors' samples.

This clone was recorded only once. This sequence joins TRBV18 and TRBJ2-7; D possibly corresponds to TRBD2 (6 bases). V shed 3 bases and J shed 6 bases, with 12 bases lying between them. The germline V gene encodes CDR1 KGHSH and CDR2 LQKENI. The CDR3 consists of 13 residues. CDR3 loop: CASSPSQEGEQYF. The CDR3 region has the DNA TGTGCCAGCTCACCTTCACAGGAGGGCGAGCAGTACTTC.

The chain employs TRBV9 and TRBJ1-2; the D gene is possibly TRBD1 (6 bases). CDR3 length equals 15 residues. From germline, CDR1 is SGDLS and CDR2 YYNGEE. Trimming took off 3 bases at V and 6 bases at J, with 18 bases between the two ends. CDR3 DNA sequence: TGTGCCAGCAGCGCTATGCCACAGGGAGTCGATGGCTACACCTTC. Amino acid sequence: CASSAMPQGVDGYTF.

The chain is built from TRBV2 and TRBJ2-3, with D perhaps TRBD2 (5 bases). The CDR3 runs 15 residues. Germline CDR1 SNHLY, CDR2 FYNNEI. Trimming cost V 4 bases and J 0 bases, with 11 bases left between them. CDR3 region: CASSVARGSTDTQYF. Here the CDR3 DNA reads TGTGCCAGCAGTGTGGCTAGAGGGAGCACAGATACGCAGTATTTT.

The rearrangement uses TRBV30 and TRBJ1-5; TRBD1 might be the D (6 bases). The germline gives CDR1 GTSNPN, CDR2 SVGIG (reference sequence). The CDR3 consists of 12 residues. V was cut by 1 base and J by 6 bases, with 7 bases left in between. The CDR3 region has the DNA TGTGCCTGGAGTGAAGGGGGTCAGCCCCAGCATTTT. Amino acid sequence: CAWSEGGQPQHF.

The J gene is TRBJ2-5, the V gene TRBV7-3; 14 bases align to TRBD2. This CDR3 region has 15 residues. Germline-derived CDR1 and CDR2 are SGHTA and FQGTGA. The junction had 5 bases not matched to a gene; V was cut back by 5 bases and J by 6 bases. CDR3 DNA sequence: TGTGCCAGCAGCCCGGGGACTAGCGGGAGACAGACCCAGTACTTC. It specifies CASSPGTSGRQTQYF.

V and J are TRBV6-1 and TRBJ2-2, with D unclear. The CDR3 is 13 residues long. Germline V lookup: CDR1 MNHNS, CDR2 SASEGT. V gave up 10 bases and J gave up 0 bases, with 9 bases separating them. The CDR3 region has the DNA TGTGCCATCTCCCCTTCGAACACCGGGGAGCTGTTTTTT. As protein: CAISPSNTGELFF.

For this clone: A read error may produce the germline difference seen at one junction end. The chain carries TRBV28 and TRBJ2-5; 13 bases align to TRBD2. The CDR3 sequence is 17 residues long. The germline gives CDR1 MDHEN, CDR2 SYDVKM. Written as DNA, the CDR3 is TGTACCAGCAGCCTAACTAGCGGGGGGGCGGGATTAAAGACCCAGTACTTC. Residues: CTSSLTSGGAGLKTQYF. The whole variable domain, filled in from reference TRBV28 and TRBJ2-5, reads DVKVTQSSRYLVKRTGEKVFLECVQDMDHENMFWYRQDPGLGLRLIYFSYDVKMKEKGDIPEGYSVSREKKERFSLILESASTNQTSMYLCTSSLTSGGAGLKTQYFGPGTRLLVL.

The chain joins TRBV4-1 to TRBJ1-1; tentatively, D is TRBD1 (5 bases). V was clipped by 4 bases and J by 5 bases, with 14 bases between them. Per the germline V gene, CDR1 is MGHRA and CDR2 is YSYEKL. There are 14 residues in the CDR3. Here the CDR3 DNA reads TGCGCCAGCAGCCTGGGACTCTCTCGAACTGAAGCTTTCTTT. Its protein is CASSLGLSRTEAFF.

This chain connects TRBV27 to TRBJ1-4, with 8 bases fitting TRBD1. The V gene end was trimmed by 7 bases and the J gene end by 5 bases; junction bases not matched to a gene: 9. CDR3 length: 15 residues. CDR1 and CDR2 from the germline V gene are MNHEY and SMNVEV (reference sequence). The CDR3: CASTRQGMGNEKLFF. CDR3 bases: TGTGCCAGCACGCGACAGGGGATGGGCAATGAAAAACTGTTTTTT.

The chain recombines TRBV19 with TRBJ1-4, with D uncertain. Germline-derived CDR1 and CDR2 are LNHDA and SQIVND (reference sequence). The V end lost 4 bases, the J end lost 0 bases, and 6 bases lay between the germline ends. The CDR3 sequence is 14 residues long. CDR3 sequence reads: CASSTGTTNEKLFF. CDR3 sequence (DNA): TGTGCCAGTAGTACCGGGACAACTAATGAAAAACTGTTTTTT.

V usage is TRBV7-8 and J usage is TRBJ1-5; D uncertain. V lost 1 base and J lost 1, with 11 bases in between. Germline V gene lookup returns CDR1 SGHVS and CDR2 FQNEAQ. This CDR3 is built from 16 residues. CDR3 region: CASSLDRAISNQPQHF. The CDR3 bases are TGTGCCAGCAGCTTAGATAGAGCTATAAGCAATCAGCCCCAGCATTTT.

Only a few counts were recorded for this clone. The chain uses TRBV9 and TRBJ2-3; a possible D gene is TRBD2 (5 bases). Germline lookup yields CDR1 SGDLS and CDR2 YYNGEE. The V and J ends lost 4 bases and 5 bases respectively, with 20 bases between them. CDR3 length equals 16 residues. CDR3 protein: CASSQRRSIRGDTQYF. DNA for the CDR3: TGTGCCAGCAGCCAACGCCGGTCTATCCGGGGAGATACGCAGTATTTT.

The chain has TRBV7-3 and TRBJ2-2; TRBD1 matches 9 bases. The trim removed 5 bases at V and 4 bases at J, leaving 5 bases unmatched. From germline, CDR1 is SGHTA and CDR2 FQGTGA. This CDR3 comprises 15 residues. CDR3 amino acids: CASSLQGAGTGELFF. Here the CDR3 DNA reads TGTGCCAGCAGCCTACAGGGGGCTGGCACCGGGGAGCTGTTTTTT.

The rearrangement uses TRBV9 and TRBJ2-5, with 13 bases identical to TRBD2. The germline CDR1 and CDR2 sequences are SGDLS and YYNGEE. CDR3 length equals 16 residues. With V trimmed by 3 bases and J by 3 bases, 5 bases remained unmatched. CDR3 protein: CASSASGLAGEETQYF. CDR3 DNA sequence: TGTGCCAGCAGCGCCAGCGGACTAGCGGGAGAAGAGACCCAGTACTTC.

This chain connects TRBV4-2 to TRBJ2-1; 11 bases align to TRBD2. With V trimmed by 7 bases and J by 3 bases, 20 bases remained unmatched. Germline V gene sequence: CDR1 LGHNA, CDR2 YNFKEQ. This CDR3 region has 20 residues. CDR3 region: CASITKRRTSGLENYNEQFF. The CDR3, as DNA: TGTGCCAGCATAACGAAGAGGCGGACTAGCGGGTTAGAAAACTACAATGAGCAGTTCTTC.

The chain joins TRBV5-1 to TRBJ1-2; D might be TRBD1 (6 bases). This CDR3 is built from 15 residues. Trimming pared 3 bases from V and 4 bases from J, leaving 16 bases between. The germline gives CDR1 SGHRS, CDR2 YFSETQ. The CDR3 loop reads CASSSAGADSYGYTF. Here the CDR3 DNA reads TGCGCCAGCAGCTCCGCGGGGGCAGACTCCTATGGCTACACCTTC.

This chain links TRBV5-1 with TRBJ1-1, with a tentative D call TRBD1 (6 bases). The CDR3 has 16 residues. Germline CDR1 SGHRS, CDR2 YFSETQ. V lost 0 bases, J lost 0 bases, and 12 bases lay in between. The CDR3 loop reads CASSLAQGLVNTEAFF. CDR3 sequence (DNA): TGCGCCAGCAGCTTGGCCCAGGGGTTGGTGAACACTGAAGCTTTCTTT.

The chain joins TRBV18 to TRBJ2-3; D perhaps matches TRBD1 (5 bases). The V end lost 6 bases, the J end lost 5 bases, and 21 bases lay between the germline ends. The CDR3 has 16 residues. The germline gives CDR1 KGHSH, CDR2 LQKENI. CDR3 coding DNA: TGTGCCAGCTCCCCTGGACAAATTACTCGCGGAGATACGCAGTATTTT. Translating gives CASSPGQITRGDTQYF.

This chain uses TRBV7-3 with TRBJ2-2; 7 nucleotides agree with TRBD1. CDR3 length: 13 residues. J was trimmed by 7 bases and V by 3 bases; bases with no gene match: 2. Germline V lookup: CDR1 SGHTA, CDR2 FQGTGA. CDR3 in DNA: TGTGCCAGCAGCTTCACAGGGGACGGGGAGCTGTTTTTT. Translating it yields CASSFTGDGELFF.

The chain recombines TRBV7-9 with TRBJ2-1, with TRBD1 identical over 8 bases. The junction had 12 bases not matched to a gene; V was cut back by 5 bases and J by 9 bases. CDR1 is SEHNR and CDR2 is FQNEAQ in the germline V gene (reference sequence). This CDR3 region has 15 residues. This CDR3 is CASSGGQGWYTEQFF. DNA for the CDR3: TGTGCCAGCAGCGGAGGACAGGGTTGGTATACTGAGCAGTTCTTC.

The chain recombines TRBV4-3 with TRBJ2-3, with D perhaps TRBD1 (5 bases). V dropped 0 bases and J dropped 4 bases, with 8 bases sitting between them. The CDR3 loop spans 14 amino acids. The germline CDR1 and CDR2 sequences are LGHNA and YSLEER. The CDR3 nucleotides are TGCGCCAGCAGCCAAGACAGGGTGGCAGATACGCAGTATTTT. Amino acids: CASSQDRVADTQYF.

The rearrangement joins TRBV20-1 to TRBJ1-2; D uncertain. Trimming stripped 1 base from V and 7 bases from J, with 4 bases between. The CDR3 is made up of 10 amino acids. The germline gives CDR1 DFQATT, CDR2 SNEGSKA (reference sequence). Here the CDR3 DNA reads TGCAGTGCTAGAGCGGGTGGCTACACCTTC. Translated, it gives CSARAGGYTF.

The CDR3, as DNA: TGTGCCAGCAGCCGTGGGACAGGGGCGTTCTCTGGGGCCAACGTCCTGACTTTC. As protein: CASSRGTGAFSGANVLTF. This chain uses TRBV7-6 with TRBJ2-6; 10 nucleotides line up with TRBD1. This CDR3 spans 18 amino acids. Germline V CDR1 and CDR2: SGHVS, FNYEAQ. J gave up 0 bases and V 5 bases, and 7 bases lay outside the gene matches.

V gene TRBV30 combines with J gene TRBJ1-5; weak D call: TRBD1 (6 bases). Trimming took off 0 bases at V and 9 bases at J, with 12 bases between the two ends. The CDR3 runs 13 residues. From germline, CDR1 is GTSNPN and CDR2 SVGIG (reference sequence). This CDR3 reads CAWSVQGGRPQHF. CDR3 in DNA: TGTGCCTGGAGTGTCCAAGGGGGACGGCCCCAGCATTTT. The full variable domain, its missing parts supplied by reference TRBV30 and TRBJ1-5, is SQTIHQWPATLVQPVGSPLSLECTVEGTSNPNLYWYRQAAGRGLQLLFYSVGIGQISSEVPQNLSASRPQDRQFILSSKKLLLSDSGFYLCAWSVQGGRPQHFGDGTRLSIL.

The chain couples TRBV13 to TRBJ1-6; TRBD1 is a possible D gene (5 bases). The germline CDR1 and CDR2 sequences are PRHDT and FYEKMQ (reference sequence). V was trimmed by 5 bases and J by 9 bases, leaving 20 bases between them. CDR3 length: 16 amino acids. The CDR3 loop reads CASSLLVGAPGSPLHF. Here the CDR3 DNA reads TGTGCCAGCAGCCTGCTTGTAGGGGCGCCGGGTTCACCCCTCCACTTT. The entire variable domain, with the rest obtained from reference TRBV13 and TRBJ1-6, is as follows: AAGVIQSPRHLIKEKRETATLKCYPIPRHDTVYWYQQGPGQDPQFLISFYEKMQSDKGSIPDRFSAQQFSDYHSELNMSSLELGDSALYFCASSLLVGAPGSPLHFGNGTRLTVT.

This clone was detected once. This chain joins TRBV6-5 and TRBJ1-2; D is unclear. Germline CDR1 is MNHEY and CDR2 is SVGAGI. This CDR3 spans 13 amino acids. Trimming left V 1 base short and J 7 bases short, with 10 bases between. CDR3 sequence reads: CASSYYRTLGYTF. The CDR3 DNA follows: TGTGCCAGCAGTTACTACAGAACCCTTGGCTACACCTTC.

This clone was counted between two and nine times. J is TRBJ1-2 and V is TRBV19; TRBD1 might be the D (6 bases). The CDR3 runs to 12 residues. In germline, CDR1 is LNHDA, CDR2 SQIVND (reference sequence). V gave up 8 bases and J gave up 4 bases, with 11 bases separating them. The CDR3 is CASYREGYGYTF. In DNA, the CDR3 is TGTGCCAGTTACAGGGAGGGCTATGGCTACACCTTC.

This chain uses TRBV2 with TRBJ2-7; D might be TRBD2 (5 bases). This CDR3 has 11 amino acids. CDR1 is SNHLY, CDR2 FYNNEI, per germline. With 5 bases removed from V and 7 bases from J, the gap between germline ends came to 9 bases. The CDR3 coding sequence is TGTGCCAGCAGTTTGGAGGTGGAGCAGTACTTC. This encodes CASSLEVEQYF.